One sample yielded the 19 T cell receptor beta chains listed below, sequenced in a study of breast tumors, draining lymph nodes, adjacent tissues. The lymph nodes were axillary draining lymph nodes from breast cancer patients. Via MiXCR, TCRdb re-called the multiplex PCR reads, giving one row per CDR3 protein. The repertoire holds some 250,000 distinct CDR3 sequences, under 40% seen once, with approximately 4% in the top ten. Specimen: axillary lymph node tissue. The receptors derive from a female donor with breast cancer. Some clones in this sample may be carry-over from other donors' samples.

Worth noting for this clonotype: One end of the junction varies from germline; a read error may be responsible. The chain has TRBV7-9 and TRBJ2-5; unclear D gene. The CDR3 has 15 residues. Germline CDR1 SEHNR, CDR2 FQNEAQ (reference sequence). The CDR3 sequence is CAGSLYGPASETQYF. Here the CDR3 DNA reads TGTGCCGGCAGCTTATACGGACCAGCGTCGGAGACCCAGTACTTC. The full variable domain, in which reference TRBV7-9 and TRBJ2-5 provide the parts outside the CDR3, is DTGVSQNPRHKITKRGQNVTFRCDPISEHNRLYWYRQTLGQGPEFLTYFQNEAQLEKSRLLSDRFSAERPKGSFSTLEIQRTEQGDSAMYLCAGSLYGPASETQYFGPGTRLLVL.

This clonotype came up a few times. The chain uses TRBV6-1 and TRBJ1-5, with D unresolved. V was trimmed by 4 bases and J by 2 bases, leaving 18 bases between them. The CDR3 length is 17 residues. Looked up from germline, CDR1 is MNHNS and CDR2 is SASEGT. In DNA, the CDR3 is TGTGCCAGCAGTGTCGGGCAGTTCCTTAGGGGCAATCAGCCCCAGCATTTT. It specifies CASSVGQFLRGNQPQHF.

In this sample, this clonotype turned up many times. In nucleotides, the CDR3 is TGCAGTGCTAGCCCTAGTGGGTGGGAATACTATGGCTACACCTTC. Amino acids: CSASPSGWEYYGYTF. The chain couples TRBV20-1 to TRBJ1-2; D not resolved. The CDR3 extends over 15 amino acids. The germline CDR1 and CDR2 sequences are DFQATT and SNEGSKA (reference sequence). Trimming pared 3 bases from V and 3 bases from J, leaving 17 bases between.

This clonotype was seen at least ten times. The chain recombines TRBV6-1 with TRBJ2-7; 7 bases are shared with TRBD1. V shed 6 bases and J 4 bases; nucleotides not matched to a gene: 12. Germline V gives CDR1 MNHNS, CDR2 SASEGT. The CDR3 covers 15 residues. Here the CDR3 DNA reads TGTGCCAGCAGAGCGGCTCGACAGGGACCTTACGAGCAGTACTTC. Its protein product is CASRAARQGPYEQYF.

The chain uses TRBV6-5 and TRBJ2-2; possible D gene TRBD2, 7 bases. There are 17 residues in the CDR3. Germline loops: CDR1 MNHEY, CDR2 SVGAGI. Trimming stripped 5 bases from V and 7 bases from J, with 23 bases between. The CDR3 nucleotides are TGTGCCAGCAGTCCCCGCCGGGGGGCCCCGTGGATCGGGGAGCTGTTTTTT. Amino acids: CASSPRRGAPWIGELFF.

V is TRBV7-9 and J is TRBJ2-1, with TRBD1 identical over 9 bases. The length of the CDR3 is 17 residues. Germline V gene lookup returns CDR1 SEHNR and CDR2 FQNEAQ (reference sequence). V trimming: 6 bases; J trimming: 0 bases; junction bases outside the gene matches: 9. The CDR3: CASSLSGTGSSYNEQFF. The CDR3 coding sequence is TGTGCCAGCAGTTTATCCGGGACAGGGAGCTCCTACAATGAGCAGTTCTTC. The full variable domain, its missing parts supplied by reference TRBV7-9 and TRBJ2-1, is DTGVSQNPRHKITKRGQNVTFRCDPISEHNRLYWYRQTLGQGPEFLTYFQNEAQLEKSRLLSDRFSAERPKGSFSTLEIQRTEQGDSAMYLCASSLSGTGSSYNEQFFGPGTRLTVL.

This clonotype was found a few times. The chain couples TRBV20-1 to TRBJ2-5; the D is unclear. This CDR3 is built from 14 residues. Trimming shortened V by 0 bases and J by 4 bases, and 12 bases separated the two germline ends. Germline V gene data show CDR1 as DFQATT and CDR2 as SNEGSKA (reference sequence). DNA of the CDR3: TGCAGTGCTAGAGATTTCCAGTCCGGAGAGACCCAGTACTTC. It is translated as CSARDFQSGETQYF.

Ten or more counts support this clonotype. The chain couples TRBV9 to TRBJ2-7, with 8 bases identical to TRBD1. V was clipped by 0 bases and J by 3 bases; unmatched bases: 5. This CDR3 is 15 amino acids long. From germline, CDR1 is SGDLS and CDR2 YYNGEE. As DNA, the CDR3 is TGTGCCAGCAGCGTAGACCCGGACAGGGTCTACGAGCAGTACTTC. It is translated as CASSVDPDRVYEQYF.

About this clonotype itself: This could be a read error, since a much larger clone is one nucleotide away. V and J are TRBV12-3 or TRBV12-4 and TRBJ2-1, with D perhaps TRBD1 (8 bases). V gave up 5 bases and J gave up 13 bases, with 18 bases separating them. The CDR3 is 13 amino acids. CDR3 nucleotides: TGTGCCAGCAGTCAGGGGGCGCGGGAGACCCAGTTCTTC. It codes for CASSQGARETQFF.

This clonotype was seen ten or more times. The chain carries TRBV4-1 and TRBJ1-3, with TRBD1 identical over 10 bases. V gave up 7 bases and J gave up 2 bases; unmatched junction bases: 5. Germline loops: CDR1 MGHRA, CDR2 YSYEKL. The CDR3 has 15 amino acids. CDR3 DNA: TGCGCCAGCACCAATGACAGGGGGCCTGGAAACACCATATATTTT. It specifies CASTNDRGPGNTIYF.

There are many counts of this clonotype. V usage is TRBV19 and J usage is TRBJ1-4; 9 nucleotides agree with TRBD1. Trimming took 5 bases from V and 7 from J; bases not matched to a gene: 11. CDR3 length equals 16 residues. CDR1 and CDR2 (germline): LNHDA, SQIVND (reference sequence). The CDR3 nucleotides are TGTGCCAGTAGTCCCCGAGGGCCGGACAGGGGTGAAAAACTGTTTTTT. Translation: CASSPRGPDRGEKLFF.

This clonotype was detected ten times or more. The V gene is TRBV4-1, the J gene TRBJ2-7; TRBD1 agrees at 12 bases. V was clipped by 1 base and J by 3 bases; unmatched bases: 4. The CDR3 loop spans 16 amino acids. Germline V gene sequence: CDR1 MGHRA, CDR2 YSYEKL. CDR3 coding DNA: TGCGCCAGCAGCCAAGGGGGGACAGGGGGCATCTACGAGCAGTACTTC. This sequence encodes CASSQGGTGGIYEQYF.

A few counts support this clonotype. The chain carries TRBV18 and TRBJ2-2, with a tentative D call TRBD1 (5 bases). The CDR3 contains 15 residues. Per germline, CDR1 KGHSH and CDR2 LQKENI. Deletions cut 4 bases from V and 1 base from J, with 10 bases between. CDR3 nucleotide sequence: TGTGCCAGCTCACAACAGGTGGTGAACACCGGGGAGCTGTTTTTT. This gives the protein CASSQQVVNTGELFF.

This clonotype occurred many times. The CDR3 sequence: CSVVPYQETQYF. CDR3 coding DNA: TGCAGCGTTGTGCCGTACCAAGAGACCCAGTACTTC. The V call is TRBV29-1, the J call TRBJ2-5; no firm D call. CDR3 length: 12 residues. V lost 4 bases and J 0 bases, leaving 6 bases between the germline ends. CDR1 is SQVTM and CDR2 is ANQGSEA in the germline V gene.

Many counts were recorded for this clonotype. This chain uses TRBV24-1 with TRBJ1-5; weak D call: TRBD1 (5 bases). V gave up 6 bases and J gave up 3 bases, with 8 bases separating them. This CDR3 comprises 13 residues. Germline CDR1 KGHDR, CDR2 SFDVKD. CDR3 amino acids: CATSQGTNQPQHF. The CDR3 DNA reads TGTGCCACCAGTCAGGGTACCAATCAGCCCCAGCATTTT.

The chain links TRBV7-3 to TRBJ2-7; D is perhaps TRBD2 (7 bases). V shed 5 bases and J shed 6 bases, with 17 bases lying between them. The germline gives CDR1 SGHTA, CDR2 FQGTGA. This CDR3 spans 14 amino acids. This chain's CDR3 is CASSRSAGAAEQYF. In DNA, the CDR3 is TGTGCCAGCAGCCGTTCTGCGGGGGCTGCCGAGCAGTACTTC.

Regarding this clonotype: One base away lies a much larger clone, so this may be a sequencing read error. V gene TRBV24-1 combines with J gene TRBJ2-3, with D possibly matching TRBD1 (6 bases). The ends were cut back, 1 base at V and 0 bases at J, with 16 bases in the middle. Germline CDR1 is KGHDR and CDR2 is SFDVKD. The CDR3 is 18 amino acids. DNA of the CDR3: TGTGCCACCAGTGATTTTGGAGCGGCAGGGGCTAGCACAGATACGCAGTATTTT. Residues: CATSDFGAAGASTDTQYF.

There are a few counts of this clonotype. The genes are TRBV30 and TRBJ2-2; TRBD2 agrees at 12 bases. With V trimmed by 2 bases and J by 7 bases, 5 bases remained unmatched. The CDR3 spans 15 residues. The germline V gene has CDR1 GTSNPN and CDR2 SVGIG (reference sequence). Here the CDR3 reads CAWSRLAGASGELFF. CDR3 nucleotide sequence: TGTGCCTGGAGTAGACTAGCGGGAGCCAGCGGGGAGCTGTTTTTT.

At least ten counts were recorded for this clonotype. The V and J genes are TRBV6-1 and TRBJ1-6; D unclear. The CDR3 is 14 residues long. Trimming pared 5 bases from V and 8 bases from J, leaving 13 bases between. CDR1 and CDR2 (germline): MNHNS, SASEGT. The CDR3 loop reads CASSFPEPYSPLHF. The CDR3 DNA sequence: TGTGCCAGCAGTTTCCCTGAGCCTTATTCACCCCTCCACTTT.